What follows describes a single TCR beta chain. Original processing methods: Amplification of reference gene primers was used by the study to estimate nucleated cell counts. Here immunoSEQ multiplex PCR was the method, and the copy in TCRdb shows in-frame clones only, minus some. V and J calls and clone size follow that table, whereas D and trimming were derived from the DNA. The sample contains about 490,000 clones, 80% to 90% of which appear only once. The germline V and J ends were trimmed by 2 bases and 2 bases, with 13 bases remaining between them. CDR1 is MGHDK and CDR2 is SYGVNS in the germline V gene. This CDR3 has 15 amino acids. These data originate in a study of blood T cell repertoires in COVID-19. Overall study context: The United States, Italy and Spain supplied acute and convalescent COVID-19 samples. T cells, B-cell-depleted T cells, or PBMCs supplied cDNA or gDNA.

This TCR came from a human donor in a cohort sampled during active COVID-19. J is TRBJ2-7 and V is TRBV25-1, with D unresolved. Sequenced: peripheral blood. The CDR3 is CASSERYSPPYEQYF. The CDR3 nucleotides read TGTGCCAGCAGTGAACGTTACAGTCCACCCTACGAGCAGTACTTC.